This TCR beta chain was profiled in a study of T cell responses to AZD1222 COVID-19 vaccine. General study findings and limits: Baseline serostatus was positive in only a handful of AZD1222 recipients.

CDR3 length: 12 amino acids. Trimming left V 3 bases short and J 7 bases short, with 10 bases between. Germline CDR1 reads SGDLS; CDR2 reads YYNGEE. Investigators merged groups given second doses at roughly 4 or roughly 12 weeks. Libraries were prepared by immunoSEQ multiplex PCR; TCRdb keeps only in-frame clonotypes and omits some of them. The sample yields approximately 210,000 clones, just over 90% seen once. This clone was found once. The target antigen is unknown. The J gene is TRBJ1-2, the V gene TRBV9; perhaps TRBD1 as D (5 bases). This clonotype originated in an adult who received the AZD1222 COVID-19 vaccine. The material was peripheral blood, obtained 28 days after the second AZD1222 dose. Here the CDR3 DNA reads TGTGCCAGCAGCGGGGGCCGGGGTGGCTACACCTTC. This translates into CASSGGRGGYTF.